This T cell receptor beta chain originates from a study of T cell responses to AZD1222 COVID-19 vaccine. Study-wide results and caveats: Donors in the cohort were predominantly white British and more often female, and clonal diversity was possibly underestimated.

CDR3 length equals 13 residues. Germline-derived CDR1 and CDR2 are SGHAT and FQNNGV. Of note for this clone: Antigen specificity is unknown. One end of the junction fails to match germline, which may point to a read error.

The table came from immunoSEQ multiplex PCR; TCRdb's copy has only in-frame clones and leaves some out. The table shows fewer than 200,000 clones, with approximately 88% occurring only once. Specimen: peripheral blood, collected 28 days after the second AZD1222 dose. The J gene is TRBJ2-7, the V gene TRBV11-2; no definite D call. The sequence derives from an adult who received the AZD1222 COVID-19 vaccine. The CDR3 region has the DNA TGTGTCAGCAGCTTCTTGCGACTCTACGAGCAGTACTTC. Amino acids: CVSSFLRLYEQYF. Full variable domain (rest looked up from reference TRBV11-2 and TRBJ2-7): EAGVAQSPRYKIIEKRQSVAFWCNPISGHATLYWYQQILGQGPKLLIQFQNNGVVDDSQLPKDRFSAERLKGVDSTLKIQPAKLEDSAVYLCVSSFLRLYEQYFGPGTRLTVT.